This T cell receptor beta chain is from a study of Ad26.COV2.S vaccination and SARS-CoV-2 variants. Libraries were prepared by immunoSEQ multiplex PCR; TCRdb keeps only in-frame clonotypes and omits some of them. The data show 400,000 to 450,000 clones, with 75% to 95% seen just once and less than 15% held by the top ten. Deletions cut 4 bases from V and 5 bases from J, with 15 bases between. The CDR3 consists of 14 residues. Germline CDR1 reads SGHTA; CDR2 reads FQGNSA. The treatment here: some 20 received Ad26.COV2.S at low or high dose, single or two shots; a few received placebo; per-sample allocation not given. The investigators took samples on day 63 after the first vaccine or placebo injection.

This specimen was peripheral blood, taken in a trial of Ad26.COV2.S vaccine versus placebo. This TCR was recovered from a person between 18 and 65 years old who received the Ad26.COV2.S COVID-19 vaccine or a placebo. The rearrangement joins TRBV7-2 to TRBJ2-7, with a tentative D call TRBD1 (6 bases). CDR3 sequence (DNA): TGTGCCAGCAGCTACAGGGTAGGAGGCGACGAGCAGTACTTC. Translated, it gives CASSYRVGGDEQYF.